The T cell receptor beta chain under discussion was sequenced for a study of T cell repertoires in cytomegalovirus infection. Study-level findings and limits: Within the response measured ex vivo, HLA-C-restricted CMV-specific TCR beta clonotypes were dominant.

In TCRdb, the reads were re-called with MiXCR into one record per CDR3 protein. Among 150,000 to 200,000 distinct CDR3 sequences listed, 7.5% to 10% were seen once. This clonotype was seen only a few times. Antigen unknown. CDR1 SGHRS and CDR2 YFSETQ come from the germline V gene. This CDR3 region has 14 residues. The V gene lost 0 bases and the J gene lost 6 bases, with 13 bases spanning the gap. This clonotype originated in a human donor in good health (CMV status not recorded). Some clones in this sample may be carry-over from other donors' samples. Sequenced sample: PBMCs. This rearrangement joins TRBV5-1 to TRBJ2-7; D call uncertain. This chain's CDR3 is CASSLAVSQSEQYF. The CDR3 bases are TGCGCCAGCAGCTTGGCCGTGTCGCAAAGCGAGCAGTACTTC.